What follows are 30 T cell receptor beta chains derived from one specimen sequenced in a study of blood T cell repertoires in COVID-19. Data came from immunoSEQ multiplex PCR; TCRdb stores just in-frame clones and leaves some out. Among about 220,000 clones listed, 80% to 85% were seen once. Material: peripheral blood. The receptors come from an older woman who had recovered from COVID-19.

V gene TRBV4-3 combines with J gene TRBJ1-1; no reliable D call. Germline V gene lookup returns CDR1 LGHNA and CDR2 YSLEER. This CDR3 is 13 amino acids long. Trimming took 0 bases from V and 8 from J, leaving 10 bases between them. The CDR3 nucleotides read TGCGCCAGCAGCCAAGATATGAGGGAAGAAGCTTTCTTT. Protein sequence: CASSQDMREEAFF.

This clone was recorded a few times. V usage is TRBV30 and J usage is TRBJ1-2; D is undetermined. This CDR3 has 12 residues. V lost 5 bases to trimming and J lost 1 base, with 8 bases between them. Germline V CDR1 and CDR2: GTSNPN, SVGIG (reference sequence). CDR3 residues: CAWFTVNYGYTF. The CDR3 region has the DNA TGTGCCTGGTTTACAGTTAACTATGGCTACACCTTC.

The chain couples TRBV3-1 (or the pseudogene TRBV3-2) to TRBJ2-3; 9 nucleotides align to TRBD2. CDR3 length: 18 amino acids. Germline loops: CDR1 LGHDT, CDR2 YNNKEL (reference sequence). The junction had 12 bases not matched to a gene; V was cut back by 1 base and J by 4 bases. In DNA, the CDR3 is TGTGCCAGCAGCCAAGTCCTTGCGCGGGGGGGCGGAGCAGATACGCAGTATTTT. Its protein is CASSQVLARGGGADTQYF.

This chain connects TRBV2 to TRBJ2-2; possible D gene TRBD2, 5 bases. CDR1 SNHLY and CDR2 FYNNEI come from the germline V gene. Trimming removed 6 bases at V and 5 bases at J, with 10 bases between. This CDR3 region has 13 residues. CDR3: CASRGAGTGELFF. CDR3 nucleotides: TGTGCCAGCAGGGGAGCCGGAACCGGGGAGCTGTTTTTT.

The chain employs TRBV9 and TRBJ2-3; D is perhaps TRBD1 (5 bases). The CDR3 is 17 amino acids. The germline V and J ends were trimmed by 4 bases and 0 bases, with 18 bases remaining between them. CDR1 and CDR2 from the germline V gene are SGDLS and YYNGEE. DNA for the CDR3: TGTGCCAGCAGCTACTACGACAGTGGAGATAGCACAGATACGCAGTATTTT. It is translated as CASSYYDSGDSTDTQYF.

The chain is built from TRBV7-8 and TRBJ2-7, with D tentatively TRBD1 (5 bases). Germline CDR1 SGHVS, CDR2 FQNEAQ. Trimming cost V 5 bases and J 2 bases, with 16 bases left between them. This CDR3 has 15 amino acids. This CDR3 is CASSDGQLIPYEQYF. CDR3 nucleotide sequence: TGTGCCAGCAGCGACGGACAACTCATACCCTACGAGCAGTACTTC. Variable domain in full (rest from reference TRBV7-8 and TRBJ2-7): GAGVSQSPRYKVAKRGQDVALRCDPISGHVSLFWYQQALGQGPEFLTYFQNEAQLDKSGLPSDRFFAERPEGSVSTLKIQRTQQEDSAVYLCASSDGQLIPYEQYFGPGTRLTVT.

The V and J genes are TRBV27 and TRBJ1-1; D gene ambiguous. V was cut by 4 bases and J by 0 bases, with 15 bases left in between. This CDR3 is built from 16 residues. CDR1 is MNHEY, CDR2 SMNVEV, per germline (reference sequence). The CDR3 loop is CASSSLGAGMNTEAFF. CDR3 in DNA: TGTGCCAGCAGTTCCCTCGGTGCGGGGATGAACACTGAAGCTTTCTTT.

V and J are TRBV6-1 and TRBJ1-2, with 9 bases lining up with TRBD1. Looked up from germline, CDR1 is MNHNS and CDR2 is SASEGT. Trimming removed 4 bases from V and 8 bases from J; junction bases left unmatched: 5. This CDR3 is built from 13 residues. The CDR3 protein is CASSVDRGLGYTF. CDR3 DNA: TGTGCCAGCAGTGTTGACAGGGGGTTAGGCTACACCTTC.

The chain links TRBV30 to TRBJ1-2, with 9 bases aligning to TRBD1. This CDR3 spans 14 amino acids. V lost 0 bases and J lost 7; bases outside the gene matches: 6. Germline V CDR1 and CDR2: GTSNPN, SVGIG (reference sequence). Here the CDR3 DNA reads TGTGCCTGGAGTGTGGTGACAGGGGGGGGTGGCTACACCTTC. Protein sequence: CAWSVVTGGGGYTF.

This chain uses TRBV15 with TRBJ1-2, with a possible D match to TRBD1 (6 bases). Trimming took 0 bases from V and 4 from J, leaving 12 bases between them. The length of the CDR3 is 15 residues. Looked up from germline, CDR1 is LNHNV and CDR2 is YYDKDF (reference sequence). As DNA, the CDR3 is TGTGCCACCAGCAGAGATCGCAGGGGAATCTATGGCTACACCTTC. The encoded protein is CATSRDRRGIYGYTF.

CDR3 sequence reads: CASSLREGEKLFF. The CDR3 nucleotides read TGTGCCAGCAGCTTACGGGAAGGCGAAAAACTGTTTTTT. The rearrangement joins TRBV13 to TRBJ1-4; D is unclear. Germline V CDR1 and CDR2: PRHDT, FYEKMQ (reference sequence). Trimming took 2 bases from V and 8 from J, leaving 9 bases between them. The CDR3 consists of 13 residues. The full variable domain, rest sourced from reference TRBV13 and TRBJ1-4, is AAGVIQSPRHLIKEKRETATLKCYPIPRHDTVYWYQQGPGQDPQFLISFYEKMQSDKGSIPDRFSAQQFSDYHSELNMSSLELGDSALYFCASSLREGEKLFFGSGTQLSVL.

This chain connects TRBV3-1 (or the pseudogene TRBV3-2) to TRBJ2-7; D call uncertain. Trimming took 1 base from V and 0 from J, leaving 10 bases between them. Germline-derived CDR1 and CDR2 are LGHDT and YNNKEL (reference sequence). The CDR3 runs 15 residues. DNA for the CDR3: TGTGCCAGCAGCCAAGGTACAGAGAGCTCCTACGAGCAGTACTTC. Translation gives CASSQGTESSYEQYF.

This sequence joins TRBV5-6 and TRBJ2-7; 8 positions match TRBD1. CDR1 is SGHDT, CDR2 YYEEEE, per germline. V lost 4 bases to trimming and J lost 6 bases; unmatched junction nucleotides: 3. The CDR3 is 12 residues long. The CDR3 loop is CASSITGGEQYF. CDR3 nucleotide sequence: TGTGCCAGCAGCATAACAGGGGGCGAGCAGTACTTC.

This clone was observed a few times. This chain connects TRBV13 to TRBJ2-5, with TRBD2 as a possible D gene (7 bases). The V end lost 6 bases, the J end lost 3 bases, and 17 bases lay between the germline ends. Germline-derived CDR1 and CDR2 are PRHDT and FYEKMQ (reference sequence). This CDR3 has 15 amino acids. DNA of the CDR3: TGTGCCAGCAGTCACACCGGGGGGCGGAAAGAGACCCAGTACTTC. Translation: CASSHTGGRKETQYF.

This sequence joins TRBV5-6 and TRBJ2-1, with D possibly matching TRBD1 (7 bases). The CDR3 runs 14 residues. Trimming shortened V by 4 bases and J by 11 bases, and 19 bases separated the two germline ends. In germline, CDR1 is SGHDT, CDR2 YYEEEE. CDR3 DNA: TGTGCCAGCAGCGGGGGGACAGACCTCCTGAAGCAGTTCTTC. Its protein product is CASSGGTDLLKQFF.

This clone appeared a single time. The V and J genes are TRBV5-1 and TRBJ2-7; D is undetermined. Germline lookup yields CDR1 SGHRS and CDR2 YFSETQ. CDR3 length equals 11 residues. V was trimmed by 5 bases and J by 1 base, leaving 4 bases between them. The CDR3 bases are TGCGCCAGCAGTTCTTCCTACGAGCAGTACTTC. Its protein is CASSSSYEQYF.

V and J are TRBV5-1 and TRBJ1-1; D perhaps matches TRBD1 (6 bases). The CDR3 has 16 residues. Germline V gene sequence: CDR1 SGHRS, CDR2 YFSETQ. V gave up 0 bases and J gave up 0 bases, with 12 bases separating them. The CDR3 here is CASSLGPRGMNTEAFF. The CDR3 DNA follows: TGCGCCAGCAGCTTGGGCCCTAGGGGGATGAACACTGAAGCTTTCTTT.

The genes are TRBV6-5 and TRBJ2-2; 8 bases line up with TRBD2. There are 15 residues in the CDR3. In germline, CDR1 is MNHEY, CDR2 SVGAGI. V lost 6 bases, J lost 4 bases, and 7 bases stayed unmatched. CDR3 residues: CASSPGTRGTGELFF. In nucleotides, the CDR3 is TGTGCCAGCAGCCCCGGGACTAGGGGCACCGGGGAGCTGTTTTTT.

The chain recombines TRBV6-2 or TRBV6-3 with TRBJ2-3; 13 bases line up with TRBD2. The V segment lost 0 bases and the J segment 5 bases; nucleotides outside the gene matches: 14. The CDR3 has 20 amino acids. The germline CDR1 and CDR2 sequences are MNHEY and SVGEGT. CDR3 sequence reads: CASSYSYPSALAGGQDTQYF. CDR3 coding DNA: TGTGCCAGCAGTTACTCGTACCCCTCCGCACTAGCGGGGGGGCAAGATACGCAGTATTTT.

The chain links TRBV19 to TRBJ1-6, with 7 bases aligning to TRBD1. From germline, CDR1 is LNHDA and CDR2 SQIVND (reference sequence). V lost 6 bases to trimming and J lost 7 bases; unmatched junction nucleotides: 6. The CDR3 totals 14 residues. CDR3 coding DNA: TGTGCCAGTAGATGGGGGACAGAGAATTCACCCCTCCACTTT. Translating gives CASRWGTENSPLHF.

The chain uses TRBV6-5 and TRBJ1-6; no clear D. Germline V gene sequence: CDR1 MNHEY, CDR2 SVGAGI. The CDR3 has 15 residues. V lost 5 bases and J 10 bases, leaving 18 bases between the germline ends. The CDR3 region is CASSPVVSQLSPLHF. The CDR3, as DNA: TGTGCCAGCAGTCCCGTCGTCTCACAGCTATCACCCCTCCACTTT.

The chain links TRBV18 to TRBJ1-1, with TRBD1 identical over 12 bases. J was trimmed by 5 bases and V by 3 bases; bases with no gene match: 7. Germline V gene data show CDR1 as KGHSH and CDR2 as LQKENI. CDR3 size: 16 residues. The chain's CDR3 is CASSPRDRGPMTEAFF. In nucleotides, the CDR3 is TGTGCCAGCTCACCCCGGGACAGGGGGCCGATGACTGAAGCTTTCTTT. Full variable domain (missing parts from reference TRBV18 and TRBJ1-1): NAGVMQNPRHLVRRRGQEARLRCSPMKGHSHVYWYRQLPEEGLKFMVYLQKENIIDESGMPKERFSAEFPKEGPSILRIQQVVRGDSAAYFCASSPRDRGPMTEAFFGQGTRLTVV.

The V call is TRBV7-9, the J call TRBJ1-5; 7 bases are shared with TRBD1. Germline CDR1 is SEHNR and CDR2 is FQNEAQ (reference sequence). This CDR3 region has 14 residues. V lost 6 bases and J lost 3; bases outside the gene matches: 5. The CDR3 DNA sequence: TGTGCCAGCAGTACAGGGGCCCTCAATCAGCCCCAGCATTTT. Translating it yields CASSTGALNQPQHF.

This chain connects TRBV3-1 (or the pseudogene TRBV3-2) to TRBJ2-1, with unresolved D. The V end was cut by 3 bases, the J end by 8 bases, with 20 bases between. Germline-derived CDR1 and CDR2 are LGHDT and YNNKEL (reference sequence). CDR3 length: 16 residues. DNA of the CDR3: TGTGCCAGCAGCCACCTACCGGGTCAAAACGCGGATGAGCAGTTCTTC. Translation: CASSHLPGQNADEQFF.

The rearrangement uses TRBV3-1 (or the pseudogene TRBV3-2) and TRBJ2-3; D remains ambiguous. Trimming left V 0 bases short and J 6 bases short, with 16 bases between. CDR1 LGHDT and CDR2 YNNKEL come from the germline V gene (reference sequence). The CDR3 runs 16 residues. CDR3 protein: CASSQDGVAIWDTQYF. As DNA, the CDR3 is TGTGCCAGCAGCCAAGATGGCGTAGCAATTTGGGATACGCAGTATTTT.

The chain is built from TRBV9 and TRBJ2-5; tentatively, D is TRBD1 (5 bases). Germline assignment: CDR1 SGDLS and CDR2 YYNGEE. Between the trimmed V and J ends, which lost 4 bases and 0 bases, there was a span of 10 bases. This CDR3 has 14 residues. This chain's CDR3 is CASSPRGYQETQYF. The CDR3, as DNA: TGTGCCAGCAGCCCAAGGGGCTACCAAGAGACCCAGTACTTC.

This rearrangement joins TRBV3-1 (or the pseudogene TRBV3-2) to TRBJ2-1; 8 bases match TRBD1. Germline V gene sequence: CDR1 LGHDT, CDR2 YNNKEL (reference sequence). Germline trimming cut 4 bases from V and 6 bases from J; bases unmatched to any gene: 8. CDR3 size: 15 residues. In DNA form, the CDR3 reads TGTGCCAGCAGCCCCTCCCGACAGGGGTTCAATGAGCAGTTCTTC. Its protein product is CASSPSRQGFNEQFF.

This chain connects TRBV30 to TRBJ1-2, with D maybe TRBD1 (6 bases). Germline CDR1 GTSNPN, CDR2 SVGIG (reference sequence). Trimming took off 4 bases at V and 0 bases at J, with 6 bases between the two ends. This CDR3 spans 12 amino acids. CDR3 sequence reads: CAWTGANYGYTF. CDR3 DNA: TGTGCCTGGACAGGGGCTAACTATGGCTACACCTTC.

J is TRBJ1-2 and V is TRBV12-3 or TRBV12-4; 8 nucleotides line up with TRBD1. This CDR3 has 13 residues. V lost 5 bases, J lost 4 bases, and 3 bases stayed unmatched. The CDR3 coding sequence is TGTGCCAGCAGTCAGGGGGCCGGCTATGGCTACACCTTC. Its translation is CASSQGAGYGYTF.

The CDR3: CSVRQLNSGNTIYF. CDR3 DNA sequence: TGCAGCGTCCGACAGCTTAACTCTGGAAACACCATATATTTT. This chain links TRBV29-1 with TRBJ1-3, with a tentative D call TRBD1 (5 bases). Between the trimmed V and J ends, which lost 6 bases and 0 bases, there was a span of 12 bases. This CDR3 contains 14 residues. The germline CDR1 and CDR2 sequences are SQVTM and ANQGSEA.